These 29 T cell receptor beta chains originate from one sample sequenced in a study of cytomegalovirus exposure and HLA in healthy donors. 13 Jbeta primers and 60 Vbeta primers were used for the PCR. The repertoire was sequenced with immunoSEQ multiplex PCR; TCRdb's copy has only in-frame clones and lacks some. The sample shows some 90,000 clones, 70% of them seen only once. The sequencing sample was made of PBMCs. These TCRs come from a man in his fifties in good health and CMV-seronegative.

This clone was found a few times. J is TRBJ2-7 and V is TRBV28, with D tentatively TRBD1 (6 bases). The CDR3 sequence is 14 residues long. Germline V gene lookup returns CDR1 MDHEN and CDR2 SYDVKM. V gave up 10 bases and J gave up 2 bases, with 18 bases separating them. The CDR3 is CAIGAGAGAYEQYF. CDR3 sequence (DNA): TGTGCCATAGGGGCAGGGGCCGGCGCCTACGAGCAGTACTTC.

V is TRBV2 and J is TRBJ1-2, with a weak D call TRBD1 (5 bases). V was cut by 11 bases and J by 2 bases, with 18 bases left in between. This CDR3 contains 14 residues. CDR1 and CDR2 (germline): SNHLY, FYNNEI. CDR3 sequence reads: CAAKGTGYNYGYTF. The CDR3 nucleotides read TGTGCCGCTAAGGGAACAGGATACAACTATGGCTACACCTTC.

The chain employs TRBV4-1 and TRBJ1-5; D remains ambiguous. V shed 2 bases and J shed 2 bases, with 13 bases lying between them. The CDR3 spans 16 residues. Per the germline V gene, CDR1 is MGHRA and CDR2 is YSYEKL. CDR3 in DNA: TGCGCCAGCAGCCAATCGCATGAGGCAGGCAATCAGCCCCAGCATTTT. This sequence encodes CASSQSHEAGNQPQHF.

J is TRBJ1-1 and V is TRBV7-9, with D unresolved. The CDR3 has 11 residues. Trimming took off 4 bases at V and 7 bases at J, with 7 bases between the two ends. Germline V gene sequence: CDR1 SEHNR, CDR2 FQNEAQ (reference sequence). Written as DNA, the CDR3 is TGTGCCAGCAGCTCGCAGAATGAAGCTTTCTTT. As protein: CASSSQNEAFF.

This clone was detected only once. The V gene is TRBV14, the J gene TRBJ2-3, with TRBD2 identical over 14 bases. The CDR3 runs to 15 residues. Germline V gene lookup returns CDR1 SGHDN and CDR2 FVKESK. The V segment lost 5 bases and the J segment 6 bases; nucleotides outside the gene matches: 4. The CDR3 region has the DNA TGTGCCAGCAGCAAGCGGACTAGCGGGAGGGATACGCAGTATTTT. Amino acids: CASSKRTSGRDTQYF.

This chain joins TRBV15 and TRBJ2-1; D is possibly TRBD1 (6 bases). Deletions cut 0 bases from V and 7 bases from J, with 10 bases between. This CDR3 spans 14 amino acids. Looked up from germline, CDR1 is LNHNV and CDR2 is YYDKDF (reference sequence). CDR3 sequence reads: CATSREDSVNEQFF. CDR3 DNA: TGTGCCACCAGCAGAGAGGACAGTGTAAATGAGCAGTTCTTC.

This clone was found a few times. The chain joins TRBV18 to TRBJ2-3, with TRBD2 as a possible D gene (7 bases). Germline values: CDR1 KGHSH, CDR2 LQKENI. The CDR3 extends over 15 amino acids. V lost 0 bases and J lost 4, with 11 bases in between. The CDR3 DNA reads TGTGCCAGCTCACCACCGGGGCGGGGGCCAGATACGCAGTATTTT. Translating it yields CASSPPGRGPDTQYF.

On this clone itself: This same CDR3 is encoded by further DNA sequences in the sample. The chain combines TRBV6-5 with TRBJ2-7; D uncertain. V lost 0 bases and J 3 bases, leaving 15 bases between the germline ends. CDR3 length equals 16 residues. From germline, CDR1 is MNHEY and CDR2 SVGAGI. CDR3 in DNA: TGTGCCAGCAGTTACTCAAGCTCTCCGAGCCGCTACGAGCAGTACTTC. Amino acids: CASSYSSSPSRYEQYF.

This clone has more than one count but fewer than ten. The rearrangement joins TRBV4-2 to TRBJ2-5, with D perhaps matching TRBD1 (6 bases). V lost 5 bases and J lost 1, with 11 bases in between. The germline gives CDR1 LGHNA, CDR2 YNFKEQ. This CDR3 is 14 amino acids long. The CDR3 bases are TGTGCCAGCAGCGGGGGCGCCCTCCAAGAGACCCAGTACTTC. It specifies CASSGGALQETQYF.

The CDR3 nucleotides read TGTGCCAGCATCCTACTAGCGGGAGGCCCCACAGATACGCAGTATTTT. Amino acids: CASILLAGGPTDTQYF. The chain recombines TRBV5-6 with TRBJ2-3, with TRBD2 matching 12 bases. Trimming cost V 6 bases and J 2 bases; bases outside gene matches: 7. Germline assignment: CDR1 SGHDT and CDR2 YYEEEE. The length of the CDR3 is 16 residues.

The rearrangement links TRBV27 to TRBJ1-2; 8 bases align to TRBD1. The V gene end was trimmed by 0 bases and the J gene end by 4 bases; junction bases not matched to a gene: 4. The CDR3 totals 15 residues. Germline CDR1 is MNHEY and CDR2 is SMNVEV (reference sequence). CDR3 bases: TGTGCCAGCAGTTTATCGGACAGGGACCGCTATGGCTACACCTTC. The encoded protein is CASSLSDRDRYGYTF.

This sequence joins TRBV7-2 and TRBJ2-7; 9 bases are a match to TRBD1. CDR3 length equals 15 residues. Germline V gives CDR1 SGHTA, CDR2 FQGNSA. V shed 0 bases, J shed 5 bases, and the junction held 5 bases outside the gene matches. CDR3 protein: CASSLAGTGFHEQYF. The CDR3 DNA is TGTGCCAGCAGCTTAGCTGGGACAGGGTTCCACGAGCAGTACTTC.

V usage is TRBV4-1 and J usage is TRBJ2-7; TRBD2 matches at 10 bases. The V and J ends lost 3 bases and 2 bases, in that order; junction bases with no gene match: 4. This CDR3 spans 15 amino acids. CDR1 is MGHRA and CDR2 is YSYEKL in the germline V gene. This chain's CDR3 is CASSQGLAMTYEQYF. The CDR3 nucleotides read TGCGCCAGCAGCCAGGGACTAGCGATGACCTACGAGCAGTACTTC.

The V and J genes are TRBV7-2 and TRBJ1-3; 9 bases are shared with TRBD1. CDR3 length equals 16 residues. Germline-derived CDR1 and CDR2 are SGHTA and FQGNSA. The V gene end was trimmed by 5 bases and the J gene end by 3 bases; junction bases not matched to a gene: 8. CDR3 coding DNA: TGTGCCAGCAGCGTACCAGGGGACAGGGATGGAAACACCATATATTTT. It specifies CASSVPGDRDGNTIYF.

The V call is TRBV19, the J call TRBJ2-3; D is possibly TRBD2 (5 bases). This CDR3 spans 17 amino acids. Germline V gives CDR1 LNHDA, CDR2 SQIVND (reference sequence). The V end was cut by 0 bases, the J end by 6 bases, with 19 bases between. CDR3 in DNA: TGTGCCAGTAGTATAGAACGAGGGAGACTCCAAGGCGATACGCAGTATTTT. It translates to CASSIERGRLQGDTQYF.

The genes are TRBV28 and TRBJ2-3; perhaps TRBD2 as D (7 bases). The germline gives CDR1 MDHEN, CDR2 SYDVKM. Trimming pared 3 bases from V and 2 bases from J, leaving 12 bases between. This CDR3 has 15 amino acids. Here the CDR3 reads CASSFWGGPTDTQYF. Here the CDR3 DNA reads TGTGCCAGCAGTTTCTGGGGGGGGCCCACAGATACGCAGTATTTT.

CDR3 protein: CASSLIPSGGSYEQYF. CDR3 bases: TGTGCCAGCAGTCTCATTCCTAGCGGGGGTTCCTACGAGCAGTACTTC. The rearrangement links TRBV27 to TRBJ2-7; 10 nucleotides match TRBD2. Per the germline V gene, CDR1 is MNHEY and CDR2 is SMNVEV (reference sequence). The junction had 8 bases not matched to a gene; V was cut back by 5 bases and J by 1 base. The CDR3 loop spans 16 amino acids.

This clone was detected only once. J is TRBJ1-4 and V is TRBV2; D uncertain. The CDR3 covers 14 residues. Trimming shortened V by 6 bases and J by 0 bases, and 8 bases separated the two germline ends. Germline CDR1 and CDR2: SNHLY and FYNNEI. The CDR3 bases are TGTGCCAGCAGCGGGGAAGCAACTAATGAAAAACTGTTTTTT. Translating gives CASSGEATNEKLFF. The variable domain in full, completed from reference TRBV2 and TRBJ1-4, reads EPEVTQTPSHQVTQMGQEVILRCVPISNHLYFYWYRQILGQKVEFLVSFYNNEISEKSEIFDDQFSVERPDGSNFTLKIRSTKLEDSAMYFCASSGEATNEKLFFGSGTQLSVL.

The chain employs TRBV7-2 and TRBJ1-1, with unresolved D. V lost 5 bases and J 6 bases, leaving 13 bases between the germline ends. Germline V gene lookup returns CDR1 SGHTA and CDR2 FQGNSA. The CDR3 extends over 13 amino acids. As DNA, the CDR3 is TGTGCCAGCAGCCGAGGGCCGGGCCCTGAAGCTTTCTTT. It encodes CASSRGPGPEAFF.

The genes are TRBV28 and TRBJ1-2; 7 bases align to TRBD1. V lost 10 bases to trimming and J lost 3 bases; unmatched junction nucleotides: 5. CDR1 is MDHEN, CDR2 SYDVKM, per germline. The CDR3 sequence is 12 residues long. The CDR3 region has the DNA TGTGCCACACAGGGGACCCACTATGGCTACACCTTC. Its translation is CATQGTHYGYTF.

This clone has a handful of counts. The V call is TRBV6-5, the J call TRBJ1-1, with unresolved D. The V end was cut by 1 base, the J end by 3 bases, with 6 bases between. Germline V gene lookup returns CDR1 MNHEY and CDR2 SVGAGI. This CDR3 comprises 13 residues. The CDR3 bases are TGTGCCAGCAGTTACTGGAGAGACACTGAAGCTTTCTTT. Translation gives CASSYWRDTEAFF.

This chain links TRBV5-6 with TRBJ2-3, with 7 nucleotides matching TRBD2. Losses at the gene ends were 3 bases for V and 3 bases for J; bases not matched to a gene: 4. The CDR3 covers 14 residues. Germline V gene sequence: CDR1 SGHDT, CDR2 YYEEEE. The CDR3 spells CASSWTSLTDTQYF. CDR3 DNA sequence: TGTGCCAGCAGCTGGACTAGTCTAACAGATACGCAGTATTTT.

The chain has TRBV6-9 and TRBJ2-1; TRBD1 aligns across 12 bases. This CDR3 region has 15 residues. Germline CDR1 reads MNHGY; CDR2 reads SVAAGI. V was clipped by 5 bases and J by 5 bases; unmatched bases: 4. The CDR3 DNA follows: TGTGCCAGCAGTGAGGGGACAGGGGGCCACAATGAGCAGTTCTTC. Translation gives CASSEGTGGHNEQFF.

CDR3 in amino acids: CASSAMGLLNTEAFF. As DNA, the CDR3 is TGTGCCAGCAGTGCCATGGGACTGCTGAACACTGAAGCTTTCTTT. V gene TRBV6-1 combines with J gene TRBJ1-1; the D gene is possibly TRBD1 (5 bases). The ends were cut back, 4 bases at V and 0 bases at J, with 12 bases in the middle. Germline loops: CDR1 MNHNS, CDR2 SASEGT. The CDR3 loop spans 15 amino acids.

This chain uses TRBV6-5 with TRBJ1-1; no clear D gene. The germline gives CDR1 MNHEY, CDR2 SVGAGI. CDR3 size: 13 residues. Trimming shortened V by 6 bases and J by 5 bases, and 13 bases separated the two germline ends. The CDR3 region is CASRVGRGTEAFF. The CDR3 DNA is TGTGCCAGCAGGGTAGGGCGAGGGACTGAAGCTTTCTTT.

In nucleotides, the CDR3 is TGTGCCACCACGGTTGGACAGGGACTGTTGGGGAAACTGTTTTTT. It translates to CATTVGQGLLGKLFF. The chain recombines TRBV28 with TRBJ1-4; 8 bases agree with TRBD1. Looked up from germline, CDR1 is MDHEN and CDR2 is SYDVKM. Trimming cost V 10 bases and J 11 bases; bases outside gene matches: 18. This CDR3 contains 15 residues.

This chain uses TRBV4-2 with TRBJ2-7; 11 positions agree with TRBD2. V lost 4 bases to trimming and J lost 7 bases; unmatched junction nucleotides: 9. Germline CDR1 LGHNA, CDR2 YNFKEQ. CDR3 length: 15 amino acids. For the CDR3, the DNA is TGTGCCAGCAGCCTCCCCGGGACTAGCGGTGCGGAGCAGTACTTC. Its protein product is CASSLPGTSGAEQYF.

J is TRBJ2-7 and V is TRBV2, with D unclear. The V end was cut by 5 bases, the J end by 6 bases, with 14 bases between. Germline assignment: CDR1 SNHLY and CDR2 FYNNEI. CDR3 length: 13 amino acids. CDR3 sequence (DNA): TGTGCCAGCAGTAATAACCCACCAGGCGAGCAGTACTTC. Translated: CASSNNPPGEQYF. The complete variable domain, with remaining parts taken from reference TRBV2 and TRBJ2-7, reads EPEVTQTPSHQVTQMGQEVILRCVPISNHLYFYWYRQILGQKVEFLVSFYNNEISEKSEIFDDQFSVERPDGSNFTLKIRSTKLEDSAMYFCASSNNPPGEQYFGPGTRLTVT.

The sample holds one count of this clone. At one end, the junction sequence differs from germline, possibly due to a read error. The same CDR3 is also encoded by other DNA sequences in this sample. The chain has TRBV10-2 and TRBJ2-7; 9 nucleotides align to TRBD2. Looked up from germline, CDR1 is WSHSY and CDR2 is SAAADI. The CDR3 spans 14 residues. CDR3 region: CASSNGGRAHEQYF. The DNA of the CDR3 is TGTGCCAGCAGTAACGGCGGGAGGGCCCACGAGCAGTACTTC.